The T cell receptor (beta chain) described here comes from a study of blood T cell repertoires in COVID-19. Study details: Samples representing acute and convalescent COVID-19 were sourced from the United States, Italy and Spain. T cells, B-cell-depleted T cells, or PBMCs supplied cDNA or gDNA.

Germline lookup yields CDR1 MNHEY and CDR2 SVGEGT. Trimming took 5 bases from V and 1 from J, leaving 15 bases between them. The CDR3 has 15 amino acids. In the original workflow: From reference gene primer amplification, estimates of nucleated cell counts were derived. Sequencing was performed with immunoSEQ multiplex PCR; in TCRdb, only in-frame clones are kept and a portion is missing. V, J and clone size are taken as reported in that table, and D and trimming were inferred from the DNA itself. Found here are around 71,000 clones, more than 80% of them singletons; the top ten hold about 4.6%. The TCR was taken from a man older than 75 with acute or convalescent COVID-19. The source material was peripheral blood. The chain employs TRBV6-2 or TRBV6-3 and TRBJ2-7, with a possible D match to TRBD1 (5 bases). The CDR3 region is CASSQDTRRSYEQYF. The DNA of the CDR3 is TGTGCCAGCAGTCAGGACACTCGACGATCCTACGAGCAGTACTTC.